This note documents a single T cell receptor (beta chain) sequence. As yet, its antigen is unknown. The data originate from a study of T cell responses to AZD1222 COVID-19 vaccine. Points from the study as a whole: After the peak T cell response, and only then, were repertoires sampled.

Data came from immunoSEQ multiplex PCR; TCRdb stores just in-frame clones and leaves some out. The sample contains approximately 200,000 clones, about 95% of which appear only once. Deletions cut 4 bases from V and 4 bases from J, with 7 bases between. This CDR3 region has 13 residues. CDR1 and CDR2 from the germline V gene are LNHDA and SQIVND (reference sequence). The clonotype comes from an adult who received the MenACWY meningococcal vaccine as a control. Sample: peripheral blood, taken 28 days after the second dose of the MenACWY control vaccine. This chain uses TRBV19 with TRBJ2-2, with a tentative D call TRBD2 (5 bases). The CDR3 sequence: CASSTSTTGELFF. The DNA for the CDR3 is TGTGCCAGTAGTACTAGCACCACCGGGGAGCTGTTTTTT. The variable domain in full, with the rest retrieved from reference TRBV19 and TRBJ2-2, is DGGITQSPKYLFRKEGQNVTLSCEQNLNHDAMYWYRQDPGQGLRLIYYSQIVNDFQKGDIAEGYSVSREKKESFPLTVTSAQKNPTAFYLCASSTSTTGELFFGEGSRLTVL.